The rows below give T cell receptor beta chains drawn from one sample of a study of PD-L1 blockade in urothelial cancer. Produced via immunoSEQ multiplex PCR; TCRdb's table is partial and in-frame only. The data show 70,000 or so clones, 85% to 90% seen once. The starting material was PBMCs, obtained around atezolizumab (anti-PD-L1) treatment. The origin of the receptors is a man in his 60s with urothelial cancer. Each CDR3 is given with its conserved first and last residue. D genes are given only for firm matches. Clone size is stated in some rows and not others, as once, few, many or a class when expanded.

clone_size d_call j_call v_call cdr3_nt cdr3_aa
- TRBD2 TRBJ2-7 TRBV11-2 TGTGCCAGCAGCGGGGGGACTAGCGGGAGGGCATGGTACGAGCAGTACTTC CASSGGTSGRAWYEQYF
- - TRBJ1-5 TRBV6-1 TGTGCCAGCAGTGAAGCTCGAGGGAATCAGCCCCAGCATTTT CASSEARGNQPQHF
- - TRBJ1-1 TRBV29-1 TGCAGCGTTCTCAGGGAGGCGTATGAAGCTTTCTTT CSVLREAYEAFF
once TRBD2 TRBJ2-1 TRBV5-4 TGTGCCAGCAGCTTCCCGAGCGGGGGGAATACGAATGAGCAGTTCTTC CASSFPSGGNTNEQFF
- TRBD2 TRBJ2-1 TRBV4-3 TGCGCCAGCAGCCAGCGACTAGCGGAATACAATGAGCAGTTCTTC CASSQRLAEYNEQFF
- TRBD2 TRBJ2-4 TRBV10-1 TGCGCCAGCAGTGAAAGCGGCGCTAGCGGGGGAAAAAACATTCAGTACTTC CASSESGASGGKNIQYF
- TRBD1 TRBJ1-1 TRBV7-9 TGTGCCAGCACCGGACAGGGGTTTATGACTGAAGCTTTCTTT CASTGQGFMTEAFF
- TRBD2 TRBJ2-3 TRBV11-3 TGTGCCAGCAGCACGGTAGCGGGAGATACGCAGTATTTT CASSTVAGDTQYF
- - TRBJ1-2 TRBV9 TGTGCCAGCAGGACAGTCACCGGGACTGTCGATGGCTACACCTTC CASRTVTGTVDGYTF
once - TRBJ1-2 TRBV27 TGTGCCAGCGGTAGCTCGGCCCAGCATGGCTACACCTTC CASGSSAQHGYTF
- - TRBJ2-3 TRBV6-1 TGTGCCAGCAGTGAAGTGTGGGCGGATACGCAGTATTTT CASSEVWADTQYF
- - TRBJ2-1 TRBV9 TGTGCCAGCAGCCCCGTGGCGGGGAACAATGAGCAGTTCTTC CASSPVAGNNEQFF
- - TRBJ1-5 TRBV6-1 TGTGCCAGCAGTGAACCCGGGTTTAGGTTTGATCAGCCCCAGCATTTT CASSEPGFRFDQPQHF
- TRBD1 TRBJ2-7 TRBV5-4 TGTGCCAGCAGCGCCCCCCGGGACAGGAACTACGAGCAGTACTTC CASSAPRDRNYEQYF
once - TRBJ2-3 TRBV4-3 TGCGCCAGCAGCCAGGCAGCGAATGTGGTCGGAGATACGCAGTATTTT CASSQAANVVGDTQYF
- - TRBJ2-5 TRBV7-6 TGTGCCAGCAGCTTTGGAGGGGGGGCCCAAGAGACCCAGTACTTC CASSFGGGAQETQYF
- - TRBJ2-3 TRBV5-1 TGCGCCAGCAGCTTCAAACAGGGTAGCACAGATACGCAGTATTTT CASSFKQGSTDTQYF
- - TRBJ1-1 TRBV4-3 TGCGCCAGCAGCCAAGGACAGCGAAACACTGAAGCTTTCTTT CASSQGQRNTEAFF
- TRBD1 TRBJ2-5 TRBV5-1 TGCGCCAGCAGCCGGGACGGGGGACAGGGGAGGGAGACCCAGTACTTC CASSRDGGQGRETQYF
- - TRBJ2-3 TRBV6-1 TGTGCCAGCAGTGGACAGTTGCTCACAGATACGCAGTATTTT CASSGQLLTDTQYF
- TRBD1 TRBJ1-5 TRBV2 TGTGCCAGCCGGGACAGGGCGTACCAGCCCCAGCATTTT CASRDRAYQPQHF
- - TRBJ1-4 TRBV5-1 TGCGCCAGCAGCCCGGCGGGTGTCAACGAAAAACTGTTTTTT CASSPAGVNEKLFF
- TRBD1 TRBJ1-1 TRBV6-1 TGTGCCAGCAGTGGATACCAATTGACAGGGGGCTCTGAAGCTTTCTTT CASSGYQLTGGSEAFF
once TRBD1 TRBJ2-7 TRBV6-6 TGTGCCAGCAGTCCGACACAGGGGCTCTCCTACGAGCAGTACTTC CASSPTQGLSYEQYF
once TRBD2 TRBJ2-2 TRBV5-5 TGTGCCAGCAGCTTTATCCTAGCGGGAGGGCCTGCGAACACCGGGGAGCTGTTTTTT CASSFILAGGPANTGELFF
- - TRBJ2-1 TRBV10-3 TGTGCCATCAACGACTTAGGTGACGGGGACAATGAGCAGTTCTTC CAINDLGDGDNEQFF
- TRBD1 TRBJ1-4 TRBV29-1 TGCAGCGCCGGAGAGACAGGGGGAACAGGGCCTAATGAAAAACTGTTTTTT CSAGETGGTGPNEKLFF
- - TRBJ2-3 TRBV9 TGTGCCAGCAGCGTAGGGAGAGCAGATACGCAGTATTTT CASSVGRADTQYF
- TRBD1 TRBJ2-1 TRBV7-9 TGTGCCAGCAGCTTAGCCCGAGGGACAGCTAACCCTTCCTACAATGAGCAGTTCTTC CASSLARGTANPSYNEQFF
- - TRBJ2-7 TRBV7-9 TGTGCCAGCAGCCCCGAGGCCCCCTGGGAGGACGAGCAGTACTTC CASSPEAPWEDEQYF
once - TRBJ2-2 TRBV5-8 TGTGCCAGCAGCCAAGTGGGGTTGGGGCCCGGGGAGCTGTTTTTT CASSQVGLGPGELFF
few - TRBJ2-7 TRBV5-1 TGCGCCAGCAAAACGGGGACGGGACAACTGAGGTCCTACGAGCAGTACTTC CASKTGTGQLRSYEQYF
- - TRBJ1-5 TRBV7-8 TGTGCCAGCAGCTTATTCGGCAGGGAGGGGCAGCCCCAGCATTTT CASSLFGREGQPQHF
- - TRBJ2-3 TRBV7-8 TGTGCCAGCAGTTATGAAGATCTAGGTACGCAGTATTTT CASSYEDLGTQYF
- TRBD1 TRBJ2-5 TRBV11-2 TGTGCCAGCAGCCTTACTATGGACAGGGGAGAGACCCAGTACTTC CASSLTMDRGETQYF
- - TRBJ2-4 TRBV6-6 TGTGCCAGCAGCCCCCCCGGCGGCATTCAGTACTTC CASSPPGGIQYF
- - TRBJ1-2 TRBV21-1 TGTGCCAGCAGCAAAGGAGGGGGAGACAGGGGGCACTATGGCTACACCTTC CASSKGGGDRGHYGYTF
- TRBD1 TRBJ1-1 TRBV27 TGTGCCAGCAGTGTAAAAGGGGGCGCGGTCACTGAAGCTTTCTTT CASSVKGGAVTEAFF
- TRBD1 TRBJ2-7 TRBV10-3 TGTGCCATCAGCCCGGGACAGGGCTACGAGCAGTACTTC CAISPGQGYEQYF
- - TRBJ1-2 TRBV5-1 TGCGCCAGCAGCTTATCGGGGGATGGCTACACCTTC CASSLSGDGYTF
- - TRBJ1-3 TRBV5-1 TGCGCCAGCAGCTGGACCGGGGACACCATATATTTT CASSWTGDTIYF
once - TRBJ1-2 TRBV5-1 TGCGCCAGCAGTTCGGGATTTAACTATGGCTACACCTTC CASSSGFNYGYTF
few - TRBJ1-1 TRBV5-6 TGTGCCAGCAGCTACAGGGTTTTGAACACTGAAGCTTTCTTT CASSYRVLNTEAFF
many - TRBJ2-2 TRBV4-2 TGTGCCAGCAGCCGAGTGGGGCCCTTGACCGGGGAGCTGTTTTTT CASSRVGPLTGELFF